These 6 T cell receptor beta chains were all obtained from the same sample, sequenced in a study of spatial heterogeneity in lung cancer. Regarding the study as a whole: Tumors with more nonsynonymous mutations had more expanded intratumoral alpha and beta TCRs.

One entry per CDR3 protein, called by TCRdb with MiXCR from the 5' RACE reads. Of 14,000 or so distinct CDR3 sequences in the sample, approximately 4.5% were seen once. What these receptors recognize is not known. Time point in this sample: sample taken at primary tumor resection. Sequencing used lung tumor tissue, obtained at surgery. These receptors came from a female donor with early-stage non-small cell lung cancer.

This clonotype has just a few counts. A library prepared for alpha chains yielded this beta chain as an off-target read; its size is of little meaning. CDR3 residues: CASSSMTSTSSYEQYF. CDR3 coding DNA: TGTGCCAGCAGTTCCATGACTAGCACGAGCTCCTACGAGCAGTACTTC. The chain combines TRBV6-5 with TRBJ2-7, with 7 bases fitting TRBD2. CDR1 and CDR2 from the germline V gene are MNHEY and SVGAGI. The CDR3 is made up of 16 amino acids. Unmatched junction bases numbered 9, after V lost 4 bases and J lost 0 bases.

This clonotype was observed many times. Within a library made for alpha chains, this beta chain is off target, and its count is uninformative. J is TRBJ2-3 and V is TRBV9; 8 bases align to TRBD2. V trimming: 0 bases; J trimming: 1 base; junction bases outside the gene matches: 4. There are 16 residues in the CDR3. Germline-derived CDR1 and CDR2 are SGDLS and YYNGEE. The CDR3 here is CASSVELAGRTDTQYF. CDR3 sequence (DNA): TGTGCCAGCAGCGTAGAGCTAGCGGGTCGCACAGATACGCAGTATTTT.

This clonotype was counted ten times or more. This beta chain was picked up by a library intended for alpha chains and is off target, so its count carries little meaning. The V gene is TRBV20-1, the J gene TRBJ1-2; D may be TRBD1 (6 bases). Germline lookup yields CDR1 DFQATT and CDR2 SNEGSKA (reference sequence). CDR3 length: 14 amino acids. The V and J ends lost 3 bases and 2 bases respectively, with 13 bases between them. The CDR3 DNA sequence: TGCAGTGCTAGCCAGGGGCCGGACAACTATGGCTACACCTTC. Amino acids: CSASQGPDNYGYTF.

This clonotype showed up many times. This beta chain appears as a stray read in a library generated for alpha chains; its size is not informative. The CDR3 nucleotides read TGCGCCAGCAGCGGGGCTGACCAGGCAGATACGCAGTATTTT. Translated, it gives CASSGADQADTQYF. V gene TRBV5-1 combines with J gene TRBJ2-3; D is perhaps TRBD1 (5 bases). This CDR3 contains 14 residues. Germline CDR1 and CDR2: SGHRS and YFSETQ. V was clipped by 4 bases and J by 4 bases, with 13 bases between them. The whole variable domain, remainder taken from reference TRBV5-1 and TRBJ2-3, is KAGVTQTPRYLIKTRGQQVTLSCSPISGHRSVSWYQQTPGQGLQFLFEYFSETQRNKGNFPGRFSGRQFSNSRSEMNVSTLELGDSALYLCASSGADQADTQYFGPGTRLTVL.

This clonotype has a count of ten or more. Within a library made for alpha chains, this beta chain is off target, and its count is uninformative. The chain combines TRBV5-6 with TRBJ2-5, with D hard to call. V lost 4 bases and J 1 base, leaving 11 bases between the germline ends. The CDR3 spans 14 residues. CDR1 and CDR2 (germline): SGHDT, YYEEEE. CDR3 loop: CASSQTMSQETQYF. The CDR3 DNA follows: TGTGCCAGCAGCCAGACAATGTCCCAAGAGACCCAGTACTTC.

This clonotype showed up just a few times. Little can be read into the size of this beta chain, an off-target read in a library designed for alpha chains. The chain joins TRBV18 to TRBJ1-5; 9 bases line up with TRBD1. Per germline, CDR1 KGHSH and CDR2 LQKENI. The junction had 6 bases not matched to a gene; V was cut back by 3 bases and J by 9 bases. The length of the CDR3 is 14 residues. The CDR3 loop is CASSPSTGGGPQHF. The CDR3 DNA reads TGTGCCAGCTCACCTTCGACAGGGGGAGGGCCCCAGCATTTT. The full variable domain, rest sourced from reference TRBV18 and TRBJ1-5, is NAGVMQNPRHLVRRRGQEARLRCSPMKGHSHVYWYRQLPEEGLKFMVYLQKENIIDESGMPKERFSAEFPKEGPSILRIQQVVRGDSAAYFCASSPSTGGGPQHFGDGTRLSIL.